These 13 T cell receptor beta chains were all obtained from the same sample, sequenced in a study of cytomegalovirus exposure and HLA in healthy donors. Primers included in the PCR were 60 Vbeta and 13 Jbeta primers. The protocol was immunoSEQ multiplex PCR, while the TCRdb copy is restricted to in-frame clones and leaves out a portion. Of tens of thousands of clones in the sample, roughly 78% were seen once. Sequencing was carried out using PBMCs. These receptors originate from a male donor in good health and CMV-seropositive.

This clone appeared a few times. The V and J genes are TRBV18 and TRBJ1-5; D unclear. The CDR3 is 15 residues long. Germline V gene data show CDR1 as KGHSH and CDR2 as LQKENI. Between the trimmed V and J ends, which lost 3 bases and 8 bases, there was a span of 17 bases. The CDR3, as DNA: TGTGCCAGCTCACCGAATCAGGCCTCAGCGGAGCCCCAGCATTTT. Residues: CASSPNQASAEPQHF. The whole variable domain, filled in from reference TRBV18 and TRBJ1-5, reads NAGVMQNPRHLVRRRGQEARLRCSPMKGHSHVYWYRQLPEEGLKFMVYLQKENIIDESGMPKERFSAEFPKEGPSILRIQQVVRGDSAAYFCASSPNQASAEPQHFGDGTRLSIL.

The genes are TRBV6-1 and TRBJ1-1; 9 nucleotides line up with TRBD1. The germline V gene has CDR1 MNHNS and CDR2 SASEGT. The junction had 7 bases not matched to a gene; V was cut back by 6 bases and J by 5 bases. The CDR3 is made up of 14 amino acids. CDR3 region: CASSVQGASTEAFF. The CDR3 DNA reads TGTGCCAGCAGCGTACAGGGGGCCAGTACTGAAGCTTTCTTT.

CDR3 sequence: CASSPWTGLGEGYTF. DNA for the CDR3: TGTGCCAGCTCACCGTGGACAGGGCTCGGGGAAGGCTACACCTTC. The J gene is TRBJ1-2, the V gene TRBV18; 8 nucleotides align to TRBD1. Germline V gene data show CDR1 as KGHSH and CDR2 as LQKENI. V gave up 3 bases and J gave up 8 bases; unmatched junction bases: 11. This CDR3 has 15 residues.

V gene TRBV7-9 combines with J gene TRBJ1-4, with 8 bases that match TRBD1. With 4 bases clipped from V and 8 bases from J, the junction kept 9 bases outside the gene matches. Per germline, CDR1 SEHNR and CDR2 FQNEAQ (reference sequence). The CDR3 is made up of 15 amino acids. For the CDR3, the DNA is TGTGCCAGCAGCTCCAGATCCCCAGGGGGCGAAAAACTGTTTTTT. Residues: CASSSRSPGGEKLFF. Together with reference TRBV7-9 and TRBJ1-4, the CDR3 gives the full variable domain: DTGVSQNPRHKITKRGQNVTFRCDPISEHNRLYWYRQTLGQGPEFLTYFQNEAQLEKSRLLSDRFSAERPKGSFSTLEIQRTEQGDSAMYLCASSSRSPGGEKLFFGSGTQLSVL.

V and J are TRBV5-6 and TRBJ1-5; the D gene is possibly TRBD1 (5 bases). The CDR3 runs 15 residues. Germline V CDR1 and CDR2: SGHDT, YYEEEE. V lost 4 bases, J lost 3 bases, and 14 bases lay in between. This CDR3 reads CASSLGGRVNQPQHF. The CDR3 DNA reads as TGTGCCAGCAGCCTCGGGGGACGAGTCAATCAGCCCCAGCATTTT.

This chain links TRBV6-7 with TRBJ1-4; D is unclear. TRBV6-7 is an open reading frame, and its role is uncertain. The CDR3 has 18 amino acids. V was pared by 5 bases and J by 5 bases, with 24 bases between. The CDR3 nucleotides are TGTGCCAGCAGTCCCCTCCGCCAGTGGAGCATTGTAAATGAAAAACTGTTTTTT. Protein sequence: CASSPLRQWSIVNEKLFF.

The CDR3 coding sequence is TGTGCCAGCAGTGGACTAGCGGGAGTCTCAGATACGCAGTATTTT. Protein: CASSGLAGVSDTQYF. This sequence joins TRBV2 and TRBJ2-3, with 12 bases lining up with TRBD2. The CDR3 spans 15 residues. V dropped 4 bases and J dropped 4; count of bases not matched to a gene: 3. Looked up from germline, CDR1 is SNHLY and CDR2 is FYNNEI.

The chain uses TRBV29-1 and TRBJ1-1, with 7 bases fitting TRBD1. This CDR3 has 13 residues. Germline CDR1 is SQVTM and CDR2 is ANQGSEA. With 5 bases clipped from V and 1 base from J, the junction kept 4 bases outside the gene matches. The CDR3 region has the DNA TGCAGCGTTATCCGGGACAGGAACACTGAAGCTTTCTTT. Translation gives CSVIRDRNTEAFF.

On this clone: An end of the junction differs from the germline gene, which may be a read error. Written as DNA, the CDR3 is TGTGCCAGTAGTACTCGACTCTCCTTGGAGTTTCTCCCTAACTTT. Protein: CASSTRLSLEFLPNF. V usage is TRBV19 and J usage is TRBJ1-5, with unresolved D. Germline lookup yields CDR1 LNHDA and CDR2 SQIVND (reference sequence). The CDR3 totals 15 residues.

The chain combines TRBV28 with TRBJ2-7, with 15 bases that match TRBD2. Germline V gene lookup returns CDR1 MDHEN and CDR2 SYDVKM. This CDR3 is 18 amino acids long. V shed 4 bases and J 0 bases; nucleotides not matched to a gene: 7. This CDR3 is CASSSGLAGGPSSYEQYF. DNA for the CDR3: TGTGCCAGCAGTTCGGGACTAGCGGGAGGCCCAAGCTCCTACGAGCAGTACTTC.

The rearrangement uses TRBV5-4 and TRBJ1-2, with D possibly TRBD1 on 5 matching bases. Germline V lookup: CDR1 SGHNT, CDR2 YYREEE (reference sequence). V was trimmed by 4 bases and J by 4 bases, leaving 17 bases between them. The CDR3 totals 15 residues. The CDR3 spells CASSPSSQGIYGYTF. The CDR3 DNA sequence: TGTGCCAGCAGCCCGAGTTCCCAGGGTATCTATGGCTACACCTTC.

The rearrangement joins TRBV2 to TRBJ1-3, with D possibly TRBD1 on 6 matching bases. Germline CDR1 reads SNHLY; CDR2 reads FYNNEI. This CDR3 spans 14 amino acids. V was pared by 8 bases and J by 2 bases, with 13 bases between. The CDR3 region has the DNA TGTGCCAGCGAAGGGACAAACACTGGAAACACCATATATTTT. This gives the protein CASEGTNTGNTIYF.

V and J are TRBV14 and TRBJ2-5; 7 bases match TRBD1. The CDR3 has 16 residues. Trimming took 1 base from V and 2 from J; bases not matched to a gene: 7. Germline CDR1 and CDR2: SGHDN and FVKESK. In nucleotides, the CDR3 is TGTGCCAGCAGCCAAGTAGGGACAGCTTTTCAAGAGACCCAGTACTTC. Protein product: CASSQVGTAFQETQYF. The full variable domain, rest sourced from reference TRBV14 and TRBJ2-5, is EAGVTQFPSHSVIEKGQTVTLRCDPISGHDNLYWYRRVMGKEIKFLLHFVKESKQDESGMPNNRFLAERTGGTYSTLKVQPAELEDSGVYFCASSQVGTAFQETQYFGPGTRLLVL.